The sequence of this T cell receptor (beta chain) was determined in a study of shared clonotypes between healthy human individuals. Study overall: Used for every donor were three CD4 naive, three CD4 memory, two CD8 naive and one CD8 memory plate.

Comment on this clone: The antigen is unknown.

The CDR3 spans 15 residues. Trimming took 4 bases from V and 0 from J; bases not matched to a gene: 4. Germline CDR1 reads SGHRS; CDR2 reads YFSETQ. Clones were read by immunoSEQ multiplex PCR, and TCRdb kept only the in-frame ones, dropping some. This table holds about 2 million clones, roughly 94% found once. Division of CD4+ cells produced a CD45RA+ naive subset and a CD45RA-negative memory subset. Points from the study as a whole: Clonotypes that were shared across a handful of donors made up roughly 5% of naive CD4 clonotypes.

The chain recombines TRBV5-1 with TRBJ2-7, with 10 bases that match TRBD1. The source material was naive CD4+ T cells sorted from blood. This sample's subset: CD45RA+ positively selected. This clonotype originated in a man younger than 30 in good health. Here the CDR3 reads CASSPDRGFSYEQYF. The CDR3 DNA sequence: TGCGCCAGCAGCCCGGACAGGGGGTTCTCCTACGAGCAGTACTTC.